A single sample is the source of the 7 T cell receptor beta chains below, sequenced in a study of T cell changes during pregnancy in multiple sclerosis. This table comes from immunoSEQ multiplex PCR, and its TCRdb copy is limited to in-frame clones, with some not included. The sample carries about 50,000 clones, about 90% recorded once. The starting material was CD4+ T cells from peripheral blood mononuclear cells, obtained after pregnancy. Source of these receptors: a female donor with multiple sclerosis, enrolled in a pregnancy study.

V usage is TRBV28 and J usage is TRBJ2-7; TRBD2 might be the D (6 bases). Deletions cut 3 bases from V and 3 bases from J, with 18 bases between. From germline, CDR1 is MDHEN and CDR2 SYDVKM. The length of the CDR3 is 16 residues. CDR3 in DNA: TGTGCCAGCAGTTTCTCGGGGGTAGCGGATAGCTACGAGCAGTACTTC. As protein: CASSFSGVADSYEQYF.

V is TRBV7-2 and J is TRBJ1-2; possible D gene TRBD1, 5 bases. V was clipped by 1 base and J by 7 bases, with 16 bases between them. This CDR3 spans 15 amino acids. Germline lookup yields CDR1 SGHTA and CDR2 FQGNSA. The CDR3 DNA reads TGTGCCAGCAGCTTAGGCCGTCGTACAGGCGGTGGCTACACCTTC. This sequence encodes CASSLGRRTGGGYTF. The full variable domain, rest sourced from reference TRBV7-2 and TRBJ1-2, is GAGVSQSPSNKVTEKGKDVELRCDPISGHTALYWYRQSLGQGLEFLIYFQGNSAPDKSGLPSDRFSAERTGGSVSTLTIQRTQQEDSAVYLCASSLGRRTGGGYTFGSGTRLTVV.

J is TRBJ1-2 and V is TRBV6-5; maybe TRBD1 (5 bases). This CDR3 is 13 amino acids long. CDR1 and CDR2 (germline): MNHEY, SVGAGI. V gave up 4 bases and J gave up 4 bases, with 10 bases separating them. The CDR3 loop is CASSSTGPYGYTF. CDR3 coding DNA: TGTGCCAGCAGTTCCACAGGACCCTATGGCTACACCTTC.

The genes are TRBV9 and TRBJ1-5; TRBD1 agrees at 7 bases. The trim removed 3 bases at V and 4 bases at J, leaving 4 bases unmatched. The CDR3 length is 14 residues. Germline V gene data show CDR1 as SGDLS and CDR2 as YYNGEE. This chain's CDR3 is CASSDRDSNQPQHF. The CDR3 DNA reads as TGTGCCAGCAGCGACCGGGACAGTAATCAGCCCCAGCATTTT.

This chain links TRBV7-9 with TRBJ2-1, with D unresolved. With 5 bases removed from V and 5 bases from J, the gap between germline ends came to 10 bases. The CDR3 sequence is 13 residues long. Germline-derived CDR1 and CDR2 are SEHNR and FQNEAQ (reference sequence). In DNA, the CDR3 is TGTGCCAGCAGCCCCGACACCAACAATGAGCAGTTCTTC. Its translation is CASSPDTNNEQFF.

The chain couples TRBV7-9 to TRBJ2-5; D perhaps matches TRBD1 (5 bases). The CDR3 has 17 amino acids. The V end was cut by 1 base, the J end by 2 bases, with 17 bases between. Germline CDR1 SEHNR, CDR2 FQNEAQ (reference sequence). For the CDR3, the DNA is TGTGCCAGCAGCTTAGAGGGGTTTAGGGGTACTCAAGAGACCCAGTACTTC. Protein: CASSLEGFRGTQETQYF.

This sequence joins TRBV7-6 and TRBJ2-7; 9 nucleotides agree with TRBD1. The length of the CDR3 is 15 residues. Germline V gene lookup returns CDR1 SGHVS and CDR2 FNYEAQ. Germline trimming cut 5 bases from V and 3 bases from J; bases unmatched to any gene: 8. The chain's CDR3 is CASSPQGARHYEQYF. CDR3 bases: TGTGCCAGCAGCCCACAGGGGGCGAGGCACTACGAGCAGTACTTC.